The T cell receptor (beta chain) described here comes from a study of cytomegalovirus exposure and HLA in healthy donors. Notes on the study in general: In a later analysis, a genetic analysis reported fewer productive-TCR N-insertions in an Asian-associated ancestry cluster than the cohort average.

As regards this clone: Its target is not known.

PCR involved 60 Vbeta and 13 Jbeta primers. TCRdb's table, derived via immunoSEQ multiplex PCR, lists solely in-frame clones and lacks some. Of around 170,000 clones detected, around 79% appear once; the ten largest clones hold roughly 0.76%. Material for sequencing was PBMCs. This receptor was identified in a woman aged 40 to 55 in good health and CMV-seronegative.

CDR3 residues: CASSLRTSGDQYQETQYF. CDR3 nucleotide sequence: TGTGCCAGCAGCCTTAGGACTAGCGGGGACCAGTACCAAGAGACCCAGTACTTC. This chain uses TRBV7-6 with TRBJ2-5; 12 bases line up with TRBD2. The CDR3 is 18 amino acids. Germline-derived CDR1 and CDR2 are SGHVS and FNYEAQ. V trimming: 5 bases; J trimming: 0 bases; junction bases outside the gene matches: 10.